The entry that follows covers one TCR beta chain sequence. This clonotype was observed a handful of times. Its antigen remains unidentified. The sample holds no much larger clone one base away, and base qualities are not on file. The CDR3 holds 15 amino acids from the cysteine to the phenylalanine. The retained sequence is limited to the CDR3, 45 bases, with the frame set at the first base. CDR1 and CDR2, looked up from the germline V gene (reference sequence), are MNHEY and SMNVEV. V is pruned by 7 bases and J by 7 bases, leaving 7 bases of the junction without a gene match. The data derive from a study of T cell repertoires in cytomegalovirus infection (dated by TCRdb to about 2019). In the study overall: Peptide stimulations targeted recently identified HLA-C-restricted CMV epitopes, whose presentation resists viral immunomodulation, together with well-studied HLA-B-restricted epitopes. The HLA type of each donor mattered for the analysis, because public TCR beta signatures pointed to carriage of CMV infection along with the matching HLA type.

Overall results and qualifications from the work: Cumulative frequency of public TCR beta family members discriminated carriers of CMV infection plus the relevant HLA type in this cohort and an independent 352-donor cohort. In the ex vivo response, HLA-C-restricted CMV-specific TCR beta clonotypes were dominant, and in two of eight donors the single most frequent clonotype came from this HLA-C-restricted group.

The sequencing machine was an Illumina HiSeq 1500. TCRdb's own reprocessing of the public reads used fastp at Q25 and MiXCR and kept productive beta chains. Entries are consolidated by CDR3 protein sequence, retaining the most common genes and DNA. Recorded for this sample are 900,000 to 950,000 distinct CDR3 sequences; about a third of them occurred a single time. Clones ranked in the top ten supply 13% of the sample. In the paper's terms, the treatment or condition label means: in vitro stimulation with specific CMV peptide epitopes to enrich CMV-specific T cells. The sequence came from a human donor in good health (CMV status not recorded). Some clones in this sample may be carry-over from other donors' samples. The rearranged chain carries TRBV27 and TRBJ2-1; TRBD2 aligns with 13 central bases. The specimen was cultured CD8+ T cells from PBMCs, collected from culture after CMV antigen stimulation. The DNA sequence is as follows: TGTGCCAGCACCCAACTAGCGGGGGGGCTGAATGAGCAGTTCTTC. This sequence encodes CASTQLAGGLNEQFF.